This T cell receptor beta chain appears in the sequencing data of a study of cytomegalovirus exposure and HLA in healthy donors. Study-level results: Many donors shared some public TCRs, even though most TCR sequences were rare.

13 Jbeta primers and 60 Vbeta primers were used for the PCR. Some clones are missing from TCRdb's copy, which holds only in-frame ones; the method was immunoSEQ multiplex PCR. Of some 130,000 clones listed, 65% to 70% were seen once; the top ten hold roughly 1.7%. Remarks on this clone: Its specificity is not known.

CDR3 length: 12 amino acids. V was clipped by 4 bases and J by 9 bases; unmatched bases: 5. The V gene's germline CDR1 is SGHRS and CDR2 YFSETQ. What was sequenced was PBMCs. The clonotype was recovered from a human donor in good health. The chain recombines TRBV5-1 with TRBJ2-7, with 9 bases that match TRBD1. The CDR3 region has the DNA TGCGCCAGCAGCGAGGGACAGGGAGGGCAGTACTTC. This translates into CASSEGQGGQYF.